A selection of T cell receptor beta chains follows, all from one sample in a study of beta chain features in type 1 diabetes. Some clones are missing from TCRdb's copy, which holds only in-frame ones; the method was immunoSEQ multiplex PCR. The data show 200,000 to 250,000 clones, about a tenth seen once. Specimen: central memory CD4+ T cells from blood. These receptors originate from a man aged 18 to 30 in good health. CDR3s include the opening cysteine and the closing phenylalanine or tryptophan. Fields, in order: clone size, V gene, J gene, D gene, CDR3 protein, CDR3 DNA. A D gene is named only where the DNA matches it firmly. Part of the rows lack a size; the others show once, few, many or a class for expanded clones.

few	TRBV5-5	TRBJ2-5	.	CASSTADGQETQYF	TGTGCCAGCAGCACTGCGGACGGACAAGAGACCCAGTACTTC
few	TRBV5-1	TRBJ1-3	.	CASSPDGSGNTIYF	TGCGCCAGCAGCCCGGACGGCTCTGGAAACACCATATATTTT
.	TRBV5-4	TRBJ2-3	TRBD2	CASSQDELAVDTDTQYF	TGCGCCAGCAGCCAAGATGAACTAGCGGTAGACACAGATACGCAGTATTTT
few	TRBV23-1	TRBJ2-1	TRBD1	CASSQLDRGPNEQFF	TGCGCCAGCAGTCAATTGGACAGGGGGCCTAATGAGCAGTTCTTC
few	TRBV2	TRBJ1-6	.	CASSDHGTPLHF	TGTGCCAGCAGTGATCATGGGACACCCCTCCACTTT
few	TRBV7-2	TRBJ2-3	.	CASSPVWRTSTDTQYF	TGTGCCAGCAGCCCGGTGTGGCGGACTAGCACAGATACGCAGTATTTT
few	TRBV7-9	TRBJ2-7	.	CASSLGWSSYEQYF	TGTGCCAGCAGCTTAGGTTGGAGCTCCTACGAGCAGTACTTC
medium-sized	TRBV7-3	TRBJ2-1	.	CASSLSAASDEQFF	TGTGCCAGCAGCTTATCTGCTGCTAGCGATGAGCAGTTCTTC
.	TRBV6-5	TRBJ2-7	.	CASSYSPGWEQYF	TGTGCCAGCAGTTACTCTCCAGGGTGGGAGCAGTACTTC
.	TRBV27	TRBJ2-7	TRBD2	CASSRTSGSYEQYF	TGTGCCAGCAGTCGGACTAGCGGAAGCTACGAGCAGTACTTC
many	TRBV25-1	TRBJ2-3	TRBD2	CASSGTSSGSTDTQYF	TGTGCCAGCAGTGGAACCTCTAGCGGGAGCACAGATACGCAGTATTTT
.	TRBV6-5	TRBJ2-7	.	CASSSPRQESYEQYF	TGTGCCAGCAGTTCGCCTCGACAGGAGTCCTACGAGCAGTACTTC
.	TRBV10-3	TRBJ1-1	.	CAIRDWGDLNTEAFF	TGTGCCATCAGGGACTGGGGGGACCTGAACACTGAAGCTTTCTTT
many	TRBV9	TRBJ2-3	.	CASSVDRAPDTQYF	TGTGCCAGCAGCGTAGACCGGGCTCCAGATACGCAGTATTTT
.	TRBV7-3	TRBJ2-7	.	CASSSSRASYEQYF	TGTGCCAGCAGCTCGTCCCGAGCCTCCTACGAGCAGTACTTC
few	TRBV7-9	TRBJ2-1	.	CASSLDRLYNEQFF	TGTGCCAGCAGCTTAGATCGGCTCTACAATGAGCAGTTCTTC
.	TRBV5-6	TRBJ2-3	.	CASSLDQRDTQYF	TGTGCCAGCAGCTTGGACCAGCGTGATACGCAGTATTTT
.	TRBV2	TRBJ2-2	.	CASSVASRGAVLFF	TGTGCCAGCAGTGTAGCCTCTAGAGGCGCGGTGCTGTTTTTT
few	TRBV7-2	TRBJ2-5	TRBD1	CASSADRGRETQYF	TGTGCCAGCAGCGCTGACAGGGGGCGAGAGACCCAGTACTTC
few	TRBV5-4	TRBJ2-3	TRBD2	CASSLVAGEAADTQYF	TGTGCCAGCAGCTTGGTAGCGGGAGAGGCGGCGGATACGCAGTATTTT
.	TRBV13	TRBJ2-7	.	CASSLDSNYEQYF	TGTGCCAGCAGCTTGGACAGTAACTACGAGCAGTACTTC
few	TRBV6-1	TRBJ2-2	.	CASRSENTGELFF	TGTGCCAGCAGATCGGAAAACACCGGGGAGCTGTTTTTT
.	TRBV29-1	TRBJ2-7	.	CSVEREGASSYEQYF	TGCAGCGTTGAACGAGAGGGCGCGTCCTCCTACGAGCAGTACTTC
.	TRBV29-1	TRBJ2-7	.	CSVTGSTYEQYF	TGCAGCGTTACAGGGTCGACCTACGAGCAGTACTTC
few	TRBV6-5	TRBJ1-1	.	CASSYSRLLEGAFF	TGTGCCAGCAGTTACTCGAGGTTGCTGGAAGGAGCTTTCTTT
few	TRBV2	TRBJ1-4	.	CASTPGLGLFF	TGTGCCAGCACCCCCGGCTTGGGACTGTTTTTT
.	TRBV29-1	TRBJ2-3	.	CSAIPRRGDTQYF	TGCAGCGCGATCCCGAGACGAGGAGATACGCAGTATTTT
many	TRBV2	TRBJ1-1	.	CASSEAREAFF	TGTGCCAGCAGTGAAGCCCGTGAAGCTTTCTTT
.	TRBV10-3	TRBJ1-2	TRBD1	CASSRGTGNYGYTF	TGTGCCAGCAGTCGCGGGACAGGGAACTATGGCTACACCTTC
few	TRBV2	TRBJ2-1	.	CASSGQQGSYNEQFF	TGTGCCAGCAGTGGGCAGCAAGGCTCCTACAATGAGCAGTTCTTC
few	TRBV5-1	TRBJ2-1	.	CASSLGVDNEQFF	TGCGCCAGCAGCTTGGGAGTTGACAATGAGCAGTTCTTC
many	TRBV4-1	TRBJ1-2	.	CASSQDLVTNYGYTF	TGCGCCAGCAGCCAAGATCTAGTAACTAACTATGGCTACACCTTC
few	TRBV29-1	TRBJ1-1	.	CSVGLRGQNTEAFF	TGCAGCGTTGGTCTGCGGGGTCAGAACACTGAAGCTTTCTTT
.	TRBV14	TRBJ2-1	TRBD1	CASKATGYNEQFF	TGTGCCAGCAAGGCGACAGGGTACAATGAGCAGTTCTTC
.	TRBV2	TRBJ2-3	.	CASSDSMPETTDTQYF	TGTGCCAGCAGTGATTCTATGCCTGAGACCACAGATACGCAGTATTTT
.	TRBV5-1	TRBJ2-3	TRBD2	CASKRLAGGIRSTDTQYF	TGCGCCAGCAAGAGACTAGCGGGTGGAATCCGAAGCACAGATACGCAGTATTTT
.	TRBV4-3	TRBJ1-1	.	CASSQVHDRTPTEAFF	TGCGCCAGCAGCCAAGTCCACGACCGGACTCCCACTGAAGCTTTCTTT
few	TRBV7-2	TRBJ2-7	TRBD2	CASSPQGAGGYEQYF	TGTGCCAGCAGCCCGCAAGGGGCGGGGGGCTACGAGCAGTACTTC